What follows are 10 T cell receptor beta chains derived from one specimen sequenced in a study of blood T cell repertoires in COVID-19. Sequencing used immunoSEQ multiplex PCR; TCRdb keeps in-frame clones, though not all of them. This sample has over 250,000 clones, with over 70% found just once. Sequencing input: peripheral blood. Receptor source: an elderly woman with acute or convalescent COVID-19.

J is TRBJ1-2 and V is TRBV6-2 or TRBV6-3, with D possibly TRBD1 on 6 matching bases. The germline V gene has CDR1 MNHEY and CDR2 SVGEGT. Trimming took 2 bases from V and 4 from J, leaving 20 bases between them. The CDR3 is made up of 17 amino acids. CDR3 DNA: TGTGCCAGCAGTTACACTGTCGGGGGGCCCTCGTTCTATGGCTACACCTTC. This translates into CASSYTVGGPSFYGYTF.

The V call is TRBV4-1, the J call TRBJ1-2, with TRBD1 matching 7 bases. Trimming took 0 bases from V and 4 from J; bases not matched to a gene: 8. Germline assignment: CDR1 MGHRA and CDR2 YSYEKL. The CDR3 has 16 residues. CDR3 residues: CASSQDGQGVPYGYTF. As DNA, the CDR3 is TGCGCCAGCAGCCAAGATGGGCAGGGGGTTCCCTATGGCTACACCTTC.

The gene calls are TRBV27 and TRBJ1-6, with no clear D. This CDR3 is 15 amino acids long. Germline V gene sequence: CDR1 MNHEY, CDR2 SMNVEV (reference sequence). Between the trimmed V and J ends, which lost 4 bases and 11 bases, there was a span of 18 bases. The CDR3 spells CASSSLEAGGAPLHF. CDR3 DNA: TGTGCCAGCAGTTCCCTCGAAGCTGGCGGGGCACCCCTCCACTTT.

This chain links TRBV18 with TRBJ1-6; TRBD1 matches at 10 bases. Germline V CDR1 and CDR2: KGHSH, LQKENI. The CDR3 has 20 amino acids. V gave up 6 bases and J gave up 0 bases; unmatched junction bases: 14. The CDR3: CASSASRDRGLSSYNSPLHF. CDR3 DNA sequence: TGTGCCAGCTCTGCGTCCCGGGACAGGGGCCTCAGCTCCTATAATTCACCCCTCCACTTT.

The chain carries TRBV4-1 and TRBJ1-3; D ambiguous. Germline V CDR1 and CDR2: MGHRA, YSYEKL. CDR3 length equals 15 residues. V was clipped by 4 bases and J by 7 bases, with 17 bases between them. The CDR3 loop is CASSLTRGRENTIYF. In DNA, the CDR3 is TGCGCCAGCAGCCTCACGCGTGGGAGGGAGAACACCATATATTTT.

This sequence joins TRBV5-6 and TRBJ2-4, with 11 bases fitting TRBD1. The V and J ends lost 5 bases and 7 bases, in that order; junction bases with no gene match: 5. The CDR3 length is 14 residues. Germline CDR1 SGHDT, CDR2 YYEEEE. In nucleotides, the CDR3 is TGTGCCAGCAGTTCGGACAGGGGGCGGAACATTCAGTACTTC. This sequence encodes CASSSDRGRNIQYF.

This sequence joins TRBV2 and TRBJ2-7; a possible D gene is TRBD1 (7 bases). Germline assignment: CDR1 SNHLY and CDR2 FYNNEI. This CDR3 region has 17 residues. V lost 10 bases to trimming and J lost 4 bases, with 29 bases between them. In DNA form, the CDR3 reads TGTGCCACCAGCACAGGGGAGGTGGACCCGTTCAATTACGAGCAGTACTTC. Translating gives CATSTGEVDPFNYEQYF.

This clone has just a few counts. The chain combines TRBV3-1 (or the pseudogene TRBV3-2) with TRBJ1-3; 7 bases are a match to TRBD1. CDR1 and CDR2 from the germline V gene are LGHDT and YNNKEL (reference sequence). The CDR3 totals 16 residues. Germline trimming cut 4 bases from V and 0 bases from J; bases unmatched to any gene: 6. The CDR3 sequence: CASSLLTGVSGNTIYF. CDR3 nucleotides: TGTGCCAGCAGCCTCCTTACAGGGGTCTCTGGAAACACCATATATTTT.

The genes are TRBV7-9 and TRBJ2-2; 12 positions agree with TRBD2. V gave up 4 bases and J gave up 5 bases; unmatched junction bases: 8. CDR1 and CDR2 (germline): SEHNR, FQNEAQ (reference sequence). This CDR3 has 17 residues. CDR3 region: CASSSRIGLAGTGELFF. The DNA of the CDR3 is TGTGCCAGCAGCTCCAGAATCGGACTAGCGGGGACCGGGGAGCTGTTTTTT. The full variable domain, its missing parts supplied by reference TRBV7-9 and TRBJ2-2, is DTGVSQNPRHKITKRGQNVTFRCDPISEHNRLYWYRQTLGQGPEFLTYFQNEAQLEKSRLLSDRFSAERPKGSFSTLEIQRTEQGDSAMYLCASSSRIGLAGTGELFFGEGSRLTVL.

DNA of the CDR3: TGTGCCAGCAGCTTAGCCCCCGGGGGACAGGGGTCGAACTATGGCTACACCTTC. This codes for CASSLAPGGQGSNYGYTF. The chain recombines TRBV7-8 with TRBJ1-2, with 10 nucleotides matching TRBD1. The V and J ends lost 0 bases and 2 bases, in that order; junction bases with no gene match: 9. The CDR3 sequence is 18 residues long. The germline gives CDR1 SGHVS, CDR2 FQNEAQ.